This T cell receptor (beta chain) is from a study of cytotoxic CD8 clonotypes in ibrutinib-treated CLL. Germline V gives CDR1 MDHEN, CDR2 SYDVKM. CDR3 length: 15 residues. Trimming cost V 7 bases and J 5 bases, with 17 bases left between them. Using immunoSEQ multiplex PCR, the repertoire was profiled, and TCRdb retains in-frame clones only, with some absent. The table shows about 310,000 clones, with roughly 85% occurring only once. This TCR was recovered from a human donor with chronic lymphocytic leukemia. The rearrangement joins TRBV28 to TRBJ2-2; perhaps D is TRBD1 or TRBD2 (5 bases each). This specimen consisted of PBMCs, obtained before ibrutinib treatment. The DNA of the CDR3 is TGTGCCAGCACCCTGAGGGACGGAGTTACCGGGGAGCTGTTTTTT. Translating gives CASTLRDGVTGELFF.